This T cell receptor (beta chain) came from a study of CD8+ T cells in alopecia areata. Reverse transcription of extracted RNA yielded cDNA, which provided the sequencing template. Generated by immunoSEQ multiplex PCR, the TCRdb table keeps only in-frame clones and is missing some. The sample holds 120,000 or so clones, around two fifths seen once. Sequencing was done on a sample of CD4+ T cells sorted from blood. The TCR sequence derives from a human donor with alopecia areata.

CDR3 in DNA: TGTGCCAGCGGCCAGGGGGCATTGTTGAACACTGAAGCTTTCTTT. It encodes CASGQGALLNTEAFF. This sequence joins TRBV6-6 and TRBJ1-1, with TRBD1 identical over 8 bases. The junction had 8 bases not matched to a gene; V was cut back by 8 bases and J by 0 bases. In germline, CDR1 is MNHNY, CDR2 SVGAGI (reference sequence). The length of the CDR3 is 15 residues.